The sequence of this T cell receptor beta chain was determined in a study of long-term antiretroviral therapy in people with HIV. Assay version v3.0 of immunoSEQ was used, and it was run at survey level. Assay: immunoSEQ multiplex PCR; the TCRdb copy retains only in-frame clones and omits some. This table has tens of thousands of clones, approximately 80% appearing once. Germline V CDR1 and CDR2: SNHLY, FYNNEI. CDR3 size: 16 residues. V shed 7 bases, J shed 4 bases, and the junction held 15 bases outside the gene matches. The receptor was isolated from a woman in her twenties or thirties with HIV. V usage is TRBV2 and J usage is TRBJ2-7; TRBD2 matches at 8 bases. Source: unsorted PBMCs, taken 1.1 years before starting antiretroviral therapy. CDR3 protein: CASTPHGGGPWYEQYF. The CDR3 coding sequence is TGTGCCAGCACTCCCCATGGCGGGGGGCCATGGTACGAGCAGTACTTC.